This TCR beta chain was recorded in a study of blood T cells in healthy people across ages. Next came a second PCR, run for roughly 6 to 11 cycles, which used a sample-barcoded 5' primer along with a J-beta primer mix. Via MiXCR, TCRdb re-called the 5' RACE reads, giving one row per CDR3 protein. The data hold hundreds of thousands of distinct CDR3 sequences, with about 56% observed a single time. The CDR3 runs to 17 residues. The V gene's germline CDR1 is MDHEN and CDR2 SYDVKM. V trimming: 5 bases; J trimming: 5 bases; junction bases outside the gene matches: 13. This TCR was sampled from a man between 40 and 49 years old in good health. Sequencing was performed on blood. This chain links TRBV28 with TRBJ1-5; 9 bases align to TRBD1. The CDR3 loop is CASSPVVRGQGYQPQHF. The CDR3 DNA reads TGTGCCAGCAGTCCGGTGGTAAGGGGACAGGGCTATCAGCCCCAGCATTTT. The full variable domain, with the rest looked up from reference TRBV28 and TRBJ1-5, is DVKVTQSSRYLVKRTGEKVFLECVQDMDHENMFWYRQDPGLGLRLIYFSYDVKMKEKGDIPEGYSVSREKKERFSLILESASTNQTSMYLCASSPVVRGQGYQPQHFGDGTRLSIL.